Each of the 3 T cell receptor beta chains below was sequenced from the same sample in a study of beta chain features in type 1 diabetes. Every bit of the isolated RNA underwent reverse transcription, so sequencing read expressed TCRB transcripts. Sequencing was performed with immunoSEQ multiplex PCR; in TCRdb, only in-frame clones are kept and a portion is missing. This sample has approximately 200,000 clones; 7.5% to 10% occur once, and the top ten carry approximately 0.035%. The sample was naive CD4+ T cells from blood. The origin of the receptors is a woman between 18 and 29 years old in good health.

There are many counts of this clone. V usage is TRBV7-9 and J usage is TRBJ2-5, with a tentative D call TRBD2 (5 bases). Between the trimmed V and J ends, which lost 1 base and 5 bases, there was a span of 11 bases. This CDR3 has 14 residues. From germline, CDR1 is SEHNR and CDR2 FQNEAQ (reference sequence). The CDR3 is CASSLVAGAETQYF. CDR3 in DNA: TGTGCCAGCAGCTTAGTCGCGGGCGCGGAGACCCAGTACTTC.

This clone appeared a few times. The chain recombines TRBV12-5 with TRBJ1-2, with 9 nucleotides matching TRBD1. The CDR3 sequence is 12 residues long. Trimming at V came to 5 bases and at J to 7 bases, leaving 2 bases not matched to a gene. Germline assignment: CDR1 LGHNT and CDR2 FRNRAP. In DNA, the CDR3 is TGTGCTAGTGGTAGGACAGGGGCTGGCTACACCTTC. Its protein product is CASGRTGAGYTF.

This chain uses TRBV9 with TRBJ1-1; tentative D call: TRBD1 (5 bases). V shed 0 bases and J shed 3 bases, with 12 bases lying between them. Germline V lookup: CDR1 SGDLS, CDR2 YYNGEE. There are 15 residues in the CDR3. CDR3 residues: CASSVVAGGDTEAFF. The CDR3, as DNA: TGTGCCAGCAGCGTAGTAGCTGGGGGGGACACTGAAGCTTTCTTT.